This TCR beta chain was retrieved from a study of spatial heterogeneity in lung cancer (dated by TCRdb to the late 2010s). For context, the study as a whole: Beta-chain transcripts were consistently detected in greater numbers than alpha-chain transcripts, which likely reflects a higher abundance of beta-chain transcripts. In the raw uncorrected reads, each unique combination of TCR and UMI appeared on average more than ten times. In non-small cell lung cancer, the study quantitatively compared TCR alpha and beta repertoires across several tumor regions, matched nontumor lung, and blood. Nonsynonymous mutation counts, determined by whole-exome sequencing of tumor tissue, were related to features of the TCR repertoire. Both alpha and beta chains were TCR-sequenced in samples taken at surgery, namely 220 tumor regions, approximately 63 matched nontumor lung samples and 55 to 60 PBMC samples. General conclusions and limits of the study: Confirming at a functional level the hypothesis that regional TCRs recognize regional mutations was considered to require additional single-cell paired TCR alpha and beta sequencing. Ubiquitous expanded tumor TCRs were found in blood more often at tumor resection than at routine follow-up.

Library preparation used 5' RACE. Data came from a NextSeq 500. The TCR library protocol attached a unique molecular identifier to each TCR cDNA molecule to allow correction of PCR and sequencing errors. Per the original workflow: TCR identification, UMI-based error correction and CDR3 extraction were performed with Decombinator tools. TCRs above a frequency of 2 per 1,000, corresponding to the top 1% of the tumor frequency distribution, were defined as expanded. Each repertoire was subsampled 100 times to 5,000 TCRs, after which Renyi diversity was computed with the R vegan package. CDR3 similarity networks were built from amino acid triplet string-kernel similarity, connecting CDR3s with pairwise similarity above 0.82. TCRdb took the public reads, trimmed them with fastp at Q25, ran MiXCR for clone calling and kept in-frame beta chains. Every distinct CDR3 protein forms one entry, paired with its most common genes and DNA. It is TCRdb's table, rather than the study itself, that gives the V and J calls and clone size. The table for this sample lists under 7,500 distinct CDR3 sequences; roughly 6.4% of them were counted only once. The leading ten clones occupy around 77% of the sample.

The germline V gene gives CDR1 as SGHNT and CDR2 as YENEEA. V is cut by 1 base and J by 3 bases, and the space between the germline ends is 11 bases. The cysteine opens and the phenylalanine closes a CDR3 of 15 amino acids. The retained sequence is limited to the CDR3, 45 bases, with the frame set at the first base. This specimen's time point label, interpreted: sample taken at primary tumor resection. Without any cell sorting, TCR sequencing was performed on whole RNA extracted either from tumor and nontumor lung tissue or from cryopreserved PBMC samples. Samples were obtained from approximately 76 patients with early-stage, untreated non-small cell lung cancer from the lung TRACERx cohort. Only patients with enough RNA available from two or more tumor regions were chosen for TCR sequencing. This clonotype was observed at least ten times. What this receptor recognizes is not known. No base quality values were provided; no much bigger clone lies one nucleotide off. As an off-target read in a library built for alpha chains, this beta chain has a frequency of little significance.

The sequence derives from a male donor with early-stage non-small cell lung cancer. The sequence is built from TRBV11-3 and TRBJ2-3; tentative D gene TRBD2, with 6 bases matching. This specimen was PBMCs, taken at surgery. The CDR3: CASSLGSGETDTQYF. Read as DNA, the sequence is TGTGCCAGCAGCTTAGGTAGCGGTGAAACAGATACGCAGTATTTT. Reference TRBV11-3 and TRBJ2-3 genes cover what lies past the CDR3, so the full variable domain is EAGVVQSPRYKIIEKKQPVAFWCNPISGHNTLYWYLQNLGQGPELLIRYENEEAVDDSQLPKDRFSAERLKGVDSTLKIQPAELGDSAVYLCASSLGSGETDTQYFGPGTRLTVL.